This T cell receptor beta chain comes out of a study of blood T cells in healthy people across ages. General study findings and limits: Versus aged donors, long-lived donors had higher diversity and more naive CD4+ cells.

Germline lookup yields CDR1 LGHNT and CDR2 FRNRAP. Losses at the gene ends were 6 bases for V and 8 bases for J; bases not matched to a gene: 11. The CDR3 covers 16 residues. A second roughly 6 to 12 cycle PCR used barcoded and J-beta primers. Carrying 12 random nucleotides, a template-switch adaptor labeled each individual cDNA molecule. In TCRdb, the 5' RACE reads were re-called with MiXCR into one record per CDR3 protein. The repertoire holds hundreds of thousands of distinct CDR3 sequences, with under 45% as singletons. As to this clonotype: Antigen: not known.

The sequencing sample was made of blood. The rearrangement uses TRBV12-5 and TRBJ2-1; TRBD2 agrees at 12 bases. This clonotype was obtained from a man aged 55 to 69 in good health. The CDR3 region has the DNA TGTGCTAGTGGCGGTCGGACTAGCGGGAAGGGCCATGAGCAGTTCTTC. Its protein product is CASGGRTSGKGHEQFF. The full variable domain, its missing parts supplied by reference TRBV12-5 and TRBJ2-1, is DARVTQTPRHKVTEMGQEVTMRCQPILGHNTVFWYRQTMMQGLELLAYFRNRAPLDDSGMPKDRFSAEMPDATLATLKIQPSEPRDSAVYFCASGGRTSGKGHEQFFGPGTRLTVL.